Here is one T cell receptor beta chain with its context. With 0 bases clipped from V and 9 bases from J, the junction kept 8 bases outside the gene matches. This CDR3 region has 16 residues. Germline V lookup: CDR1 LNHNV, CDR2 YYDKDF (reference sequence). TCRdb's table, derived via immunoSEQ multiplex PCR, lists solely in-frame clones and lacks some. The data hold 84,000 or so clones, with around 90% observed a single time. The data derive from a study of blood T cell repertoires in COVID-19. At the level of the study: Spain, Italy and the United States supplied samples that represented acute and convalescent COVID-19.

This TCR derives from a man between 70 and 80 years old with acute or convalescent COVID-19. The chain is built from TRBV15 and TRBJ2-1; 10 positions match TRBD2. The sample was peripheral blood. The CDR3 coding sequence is TGTGCCACCAGCAGAGATCCCAGCGGGGGGGCAGGTGAGCAGTTCTTC. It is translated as CATSRDPSGGAGEQFF.